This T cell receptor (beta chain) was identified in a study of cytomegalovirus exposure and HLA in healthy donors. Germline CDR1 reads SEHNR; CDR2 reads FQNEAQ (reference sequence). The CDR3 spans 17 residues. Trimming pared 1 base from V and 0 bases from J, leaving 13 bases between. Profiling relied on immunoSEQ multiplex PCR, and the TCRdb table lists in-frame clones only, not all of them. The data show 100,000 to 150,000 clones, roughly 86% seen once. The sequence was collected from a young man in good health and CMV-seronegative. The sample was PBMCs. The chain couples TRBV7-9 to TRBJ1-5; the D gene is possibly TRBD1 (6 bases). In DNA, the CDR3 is TGTGCCAGCAGCTTAGTACAGGGACCCGATAGCAATCAGCCCCAGCATTTT. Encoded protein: CASSLVQGPDSNQPQHF.